One sample yielded the 5 T cell receptor beta chains listed below, sequenced in a study of early T cells in non-severe SARS-CoV-2 infection. One entry per CDR3 protein results from TCRdb running MiXCR on the 5' RACE reads. The repertoire holds about 81,000 distinct CDR3 sequences, with 11% to 15% as singletons. The sample taken for sequencing was whole blood. These receptors were collected from an adult who was a healthcare worker with PCR-confirmed SARS-CoV-2 infection or an uninfected control (not recorded which).

This clonotype has just a few counts. The CDR3 sequence is CSVGRGVNEQYF. In DNA form, the CDR3 reads TGCAGCGTTGGCCGGGGGGTAAACGAGCAGTACTTC. The rearrangement uses TRBV29-1 and TRBJ2-7; 7 nucleotides agree with TRBD2. Germline CDR1 and CDR2: SQVTM and ANQGSEA. This CDR3 comprises 12 residues. Unmatched junction bases numbered 5, after V lost 4 bases and J lost 5 bases.

The sample holds a few counts of this clonotype. For the CDR3, the DNA is TGTGCCAGCTCACCACCTATGAGGACAGGGGATTACGAGCAGTACTTC. It codes for CASSPPMRTGDYEQYF. The gene calls are TRBV18 and TRBJ2-7; 9 bases match TRBD1. The CDR3 totals 16 residues. Germline CDR1 reads KGHSH; CDR2 reads LQKENI. After removal of 0 bases from V and 4 bases from J, the junction contained 7 bases not matched to a gene.

The chain has TRBV24-1 and TRBJ2-2; D is uncertain. The CDR3 contains 13 residues. Trimming left V 4 bases short and J 2 bases short, with 4 bases between. Germline CDR1 and CDR2: KGHDR and SFDVKD. CDR3 sequence reads: CATSDHNTGELFF. For the CDR3, the DNA is TGTGCCACCAGTGACCATAACACCGGGGAGCTGTTTTTT.

This clonotype was seen ten or more times. The V gene is TRBV2, the J gene TRBJ1-1; D gene uncertain. In germline, CDR1 is SNHLY, CDR2 FYNNEI. The CDR3 spans 12 residues. Trimming left V 4 bases short and J 0 bases short, with 3 bases between. The CDR3 is CASSVLNTEAFF. CDR3 nucleotide sequence: TGTGCCAGCAGTGTCTTGAACACTGAAGCTTTCTTT.

A few counts support this clonotype. The chain recombines TRBV29-1 with TRBJ2-7; D might be TRBD2 (5 bases). The CDR3 runs to 14 residues. CDR1 SQVTM and CDR2 ANQGSEA come from the germline V gene. Trimming removed 5 bases at V and 0 bases at J, with 14 bases between. The chain's CDR3 is CSVRRTSSSYEQYF. The CDR3 DNA reads as TGCAGCGTTCGGAGGACGTCGAGCTCCTACGAGCAGTACTTC.